This T cell receptor (beta chain) is from a study of blood T cell repertoires in COVID-19. Background on the study: Samples representing acute and convalescent COVID-19 were sourced from the United States, Italy and Spain. From T cells, B-cell-depleted T cells, or PBMCs came the material, which was cDNA or gDNA.

Original analysis: Estimated nucleated cell counts came from reference gene primer amplification. Generated by immunoSEQ multiplex PCR, the TCRdb table keeps only in-frame clones and is missing some. V and J calls and clone size are as listed in that table; D and trimming were resolved from the DNA. This table has over 250,000 clones, around 91% appearing once. The V and J ends lost 2 bases and 2 bases respectively, with 13 bases between them. The CDR3 length is 15 residues. Germline V lookup: CDR1 MNHEY, CDR2 SVGAGI. The source is a woman in her sixties or seventies with acute or convalescent COVID-19. Sequencing was done on a sample of peripheral blood. This chain uses TRBV6-5 with TRBJ2-7; a weak D match, TRBD2 (5 bases). This chain's CDR3 is CASSYGGGSAYEQYF. The CDR3 DNA reads as TGTGCCAGCAGTTACGGCGGCGGGTCAGCCTACGAGCAGTACTTC.